The present entry profiles one T cell receptor (beta chain) with its context. The record originates from a study of blood T cell repertoires in COVID-19. About the research overall: The origin of the acute and convalescent COVID-19 samples was the United States, Italy and Spain. T cells, B-cell-depleted T cells, or PBMCs supplied cDNA or gDNA.

Authors' methods: Nucleated cell counts were estimated from reference gene primer amplification. This table comes from immunoSEQ multiplex PCR, and its TCRdb copy is limited to in-frame clones, with some not included. The V and J calls and clone size are taken from that table; D and trimming were inferred from the DNA. The sample records over 250,000 clones, roughly 88% being singletons. CDR3 size: 14 residues. The germline V gene encodes CDR1 SGHRS and CDR2 YFSETQ. Trimming stripped 4 bases from V and 5 bases from J, with 15 bases between. Specimen: peripheral blood. The source is a woman between 65 and 79 years old with acute or convalescent COVID-19. The chain recombines TRBV5-1 with TRBJ1-1, with D unresolved. CDR3 DNA sequence: TGCGCCAGCAGCCCCGGACCGAGGGCAACTGAAGCTTTCTTT. This gives the protein CASSPGPRATEAFF.